One and the same sample provided the 32 T cell receptor beta chains below, sequenced in a study of blood T cell repertoires in COVID-19. Measured with immunoSEQ multiplex PCR; TCRdb has only the in-frame clones, and not every one. The sample holds just over 250,000 clones, 75% to 95% seen once. Specimen: peripheral blood. These receptors all come from a person under 30 with COVID-19, enrolled during active disease.

The J gene is TRBJ2-7, the V gene TRBV6-5, with 9 bases matching TRBD2. V lost 7 bases to trimming and J lost 3 bases; unmatched junction nucleotides: 10. Germline V gives CDR1 MNHEY, CDR2 SVGAGI. The CDR3 contains 15 residues. CDR3 bases: TGTGCCAGCACCCCAACCGGGACTAGCATCTACGAGCAGTACTTC. Its translation is CASTPTGTSIYEQYF.

This sequence joins TRBV30 and TRBJ1-5, with D perhaps TRBD1 (5 bases). Trimming stripped 1 base from V and 4 bases from J, with 14 bases between. This CDR3 is 15 amino acids long. Germline assignment: CDR1 GTSNPN and CDR2 SVGIG (reference sequence). The CDR3 protein is CAWSGSGTLNQPQHF. The CDR3 bases are TGTGCCTGGAGTGGGTCCGGGACTCTAAATCAGCCCCAGCATTTT.

V usage is TRBV2 and J usage is TRBJ2-7; TRBD2 might be the D (5 bases). V was cut by 2 bases and J by 0 bases, with 11 bases left in between. Germline V CDR1 and CDR2: SNHLY, FYNNEI. The CDR3 has 15 residues. Here the CDR3 DNA reads TGTGCCAGCAGTGAAATCGGGGAGTTCTCCTACGAGCAGTACTTC. As protein: CASSEIGEFSYEQYF.

This chain links TRBV7-2 with TRBJ2-7; D call uncertain. Trimming took 3 bases from V and 0 from J, leaving 6 bases between them. CDR1 is SGHTA, CDR2 FQGNSA, per germline. The CDR3 loop spans 13 amino acids. As DNA, the CDR3 is TGTGCCAGCAGCTTTCCTAACTCCTACGAGCAGTACTTC. Protein sequence: CASSFPNSYEQYF.

V and J are TRBV30 and TRBJ2-7; D remains ambiguous. Trimming took off 0 bases at V and 4 bases at J, with 10 bases between the two ends. This CDR3 is built from 13 residues. The germline V gene has CDR1 GTSNPN and CDR2 SVGIG (reference sequence). The CDR3 coding sequence is TGTGCCTGGAGTGTAGAAGTACTATACGAGCAGTACTTC. Translated: CAWSVEVLYEQYF. The full variable domain, in which reference TRBV30 and TRBJ2-7 provide the parts outside the CDR3, is SQTIHQWPATLVQPVGSPLSLECTVEGTSNPNLYWYRQAAGRGLQLLFYSVGIGQISSEVPQNLSASRPQDRQFILSSKKLLLSDSGFYLCAWSVEVLYEQYFGPGTRLTVT.

The chain has TRBV19 and TRBJ1-5, with TRBD1 matching 8 bases. Germline V gene lookup returns CDR1 LNHDA and CDR2 SQIVND (reference sequence). The CDR3 is 14 amino acids. The ends lost 5 bases at V and 7 bases at J; junction bases unmatched: 7. The CDR3: CASSSRGLEQPQHF. The CDR3 nucleotides read TGTGCCAGTAGTTCCAGGGGGCTGGAGCAGCCCCAGCATTTT. Using reference TRBV19 and TRBJ1-5 for the parts outside the CDR3, the full variable domain is DGGITQSPKYLFRKEGQNVTLSCEQNLNHDAMYWYRQDPGQGLRLIYYSQIVNDFQKGDIAEGYSVSREKKESFPLTVTSAQKNPTAFYLCASSSRGLEQPQHFGDGTRLSIL.

On this clone itself: Other DNA variants within this sample encode the same CDR3. V and J are TRBV9 and TRBJ2-1, with D unresolved. Trimming removed 2 bases from V and 0 bases from J, with 6 bases in between. The germline V gene has CDR1 SGDLS and CDR2 YYNGEE. The CDR3 loop spans 14 amino acids. As DNA, the CDR3 is TGTGCCAGCAGCGTTACAAGCTCCTACAATGAGCAGTTCTTC. As protein: CASSVTSSYNEQFF.

The chain couples TRBV5-6 to TRBJ1-1; 7 positions agree with TRBD1. The trim removed 7 bases at V and 5 bases at J, leaving 11 bases unmatched. The CDR3 loop spans 14 amino acids. CDR1 is SGHDT and CDR2 is YYEEEE in the germline V gene. CDR3 protein: CASGIGTVGTEAFF. Here the CDR3 DNA reads TGTGCCAGCGGAATTGGGACAGTAGGGACTGAAGCTTTCTTT.

The chain has TRBV13 and TRBJ2-1, with D tentatively TRBD2 (6 bases). Looked up from germline, CDR1 is PRHDT and CDR2 is FYEKMQ (reference sequence). The CDR3 is made up of 20 amino acids. The germline V and J ends were trimmed by 3 bases and 3 bases, with 27 bases remaining between them. CDR3 amino acids: CASSFASPAHTSPDYNEQFF. The CDR3 nucleotides read TGTGCCAGCAGCTTCGCAAGTCCCGCTCATACTAGCCCCGACTACAATGAGCAGTTCTTC.

V usage is TRBV29-1 and J usage is TRBJ1-2; 7 positions agree with TRBD1. Germline V gene data show CDR1 as SQVTM and CDR2 as ANQGSEA. The CDR3 loop spans 13 amino acids. Trimming cost V 0 bases and J 8 bases; bases outside gene matches: 6. The CDR3 loop reads CSVEERRGRGYTF. In DNA form, the CDR3 reads TGCAGCGTTGAAGAGAGGAGGGGGCGCGGCTACACCTTC.

V and J are TRBV7-3 and TRBJ2-7; 7 bases fit TRBD1. CDR1 SGHTA and CDR2 FQGTGA come from the germline V gene. The CDR3 extends over 14 amino acids. V shed 5 bases and J 0 bases; nucleotides not matched to a gene: 4. The CDR3 sequence is CASSVQGSSYEQYF. CDR3 sequence (DNA): TGTGCCAGCAGCGTACAGGGGTCCTCCTACGAGCAGTACTTC.

The genes are TRBV7-2 and TRBJ2-3; 9 bases map to TRBD2. V shed 5 bases, J shed 4 bases, and the junction held 10 bases outside the gene matches. Germline V lookup: CDR1 SGHTA, CDR2 FQGNSA. The CDR3 consists of 16 residues. As DNA, the CDR3 is TGTGCCAGCAGCCTAGTCGGCGGGAGGGTGTCAGATACGCAGTATTTT. It translates to CASSLVGGRVSDTQYF.

This chain uses TRBV7-9 with TRBJ2-5; 7 bases are a match to TRBD1. CDR1 and CDR2 (germline): SEHNR, FQNEAQ (reference sequence). CDR3 length: 18 residues. Losses at the gene ends were 2 bases for V and 3 bases for J; bases not matched to a gene: 15. The chain's CDR3 is CASSLSESTGQPKETQYF. CDR3 nucleotides: TGTGCCAGCAGCTTATCCGAGTCGACGGGACAGCCTAAAGAGACCCAGTACTTC.

The V call is TRBV10-2, the J call TRBJ2-5; 10 bases match TRBD2. The CDR3 sequence is 13 residues long. The V and J ends lost 6 bases and 7 bases, in that order; junction bases with no gene match: 5. CDR1 and CDR2 (germline): WSHSY, SAAADI. The CDR3 coding sequence is TGCGCCAGCAGCCCGGGACTAGCGACGACCCAGTACTTC. Translation gives CASSPGLATTQYF.

The chain combines TRBV27 with TRBJ1-6; D not certain. Germline values: CDR1 MNHEY, CDR2 SMNVEV (reference sequence). The CDR3 has 14 amino acids. Trimming cost V 4 bases and J 10 bases, with 14 bases left between them. In nucleotides, the CDR3 is TGTGCCAGCAGTTCAGGAAGAGAGGGCTCACCCCTCCACTTT. Amino acids: CASSSGREGSPLHF.

In this sample, this clone turned up a few times. V is TRBV7-8 and J is TRBJ2-7; 11 bases line up with TRBD2. Germline V gene data show CDR1 as SGHVS and CDR2 as FQNEAQ. The trim removed 1 base at V and 6 bases at J, leaving 11 bases unmatched. CDR3 length equals 17 residues. The CDR3 coding sequence is TGTGCCAGCAGCTTAGAACCCGGGGCTAGCGGGGGGAGCGAGCAGTACTTC. Its translation is CASSLEPGASGGSEQYF.

This sequence joins TRBV13 and TRBJ1-5; weak D call: TRBD1 (6 bases). This CDR3 comprises 14 residues. Trimming removed 4 bases at V and 9 bases at J, with 16 bases between. Germline CDR1 PRHDT, CDR2 FYEKMQ (reference sequence). In nucleotides, the CDR3 is TGTGCCAGCAGCTACGGACAGACCGTGGGGCCCCAGCATTTT. It is translated as CASSYGQTVGPQHF.

The CDR3 nucleotides read TGTGCCGCAGCCGGGGGGGTGGATGAAAAACTGTTTTTT. Its protein product is CAAAGGVDEKLFF. The rearrangement joins TRBV28 to TRBJ1-4; D is perhaps TRBD1 (5 bases). V lost 11 bases and J 6 bases, leaving 16 bases between the germline ends. CDR3 size: 13 residues. Germline assignment: CDR1 MDHEN and CDR2 SYDVKM.

The rearrangement uses TRBV30 and TRBJ2-7; D call uncertain. Germline V CDR1 and CDR2: GTSNPN, SVGIG (reference sequence). The V end lost 2 bases, the J end lost 3 bases, and 8 bases lay between the germline ends. The CDR3 covers 12 residues. The CDR3 nucleotides are TGTGCCTGGAGTCTAGTGAACTACGAGCAGTACTTC. Translation gives CAWSLVNYEQYF.

The rearrangement joins TRBV19 to TRBJ2-1; unclear D gene. The V gene lost 3 bases and the J gene lost 5 bases, with 20 bases spanning the gap. Germline CDR1 is LNHDA and CDR2 is SQIVND (reference sequence). CDR3 length equals 17 residues. CDR3 in amino acids: CASSIPLVAIRNNEQFF. The CDR3 bases are TGTGCCAGTAGTATTCCCCTCGTAGCTATTAGGAACAATGAGCAGTTCTTC.

This chain connects TRBV5-8 to TRBJ2-5, with 12 bases matching TRBD1. CDR3 length equals 16 residues. V lost 3 bases, J lost 2 bases, and 5 bases stayed unmatched. In germline, CDR1 is SGHTS, CDR2 YDEGEE. CDR3 in amino acids: CASSWGQGASQETQYF. The CDR3 DNA is TGTGCCAGCAGCTGGGGACAGGGGGCATCTCAAGAGACCCAGTACTTC.

The chain employs TRBV19 and TRBJ2-7; 10 bases align to TRBD1. Germline V gene lookup returns CDR1 LNHDA and CDR2 SQIVND (reference sequence). This CDR3 spans 12 amino acids. J lost 6 bases, V lost 8 bases, and 4 bases had no gene match. CDR3 sequence: CASGQGGAEQYF. The DNA of the CDR3 is TGTGCCAGTGGACAGGGGGGGGCCGAGCAGTACTTC.

The gene calls are TRBV10-3 and TRBJ2-5; a possible D gene is TRBD1 (6 bases). Trimming stripped 6 bases from V and 3 bases from J, with 11 bases between. CDR3 length equals 13 residues. CDR1 is ENHRY and CDR2 is SYGVKD in the germline V gene. DNA for the CDR3: TGTGCCATCAGGAACGAGGGGGAAGAGACCCAGTACTTC. Its translation: CAIRNEGEETQYF.

The rearrangement links TRBV9 to TRBJ1-6, with D unresolved. CDR1 and CDR2 from the germline V gene are SGDLS and YYNGEE. The CDR3 extends over 14 amino acids. The V end lost 0 bases, the J end lost 5 bases, and 6 bases lay between the germline ends. The CDR3 protein is CASSVGGDNSPLHF. CDR3 DNA sequence: TGTGCCAGCAGCGTAGGCGGAGATAATTCACCCCTCCACTTT.

The sample holds one count of this clone. This chain connects TRBV9 to TRBJ2-7, with TRBD2 matching 10 bases. V trimming: 0 bases; J trimming: 3 bases; junction bases outside the gene matches: 9. The CDR3 is 17 amino acids. Germline assignment: CDR1 SGDLS and CDR2 YYNGEE. As DNA, the CDR3 is TGTGCCAGCAGCGTAGGGGCTAGCGGGAGTAGCTTCTACGAGCAGTACTTC. Its translation: CASSVGASGSSFYEQYF.

V and J are TRBV2 and TRBJ1-5; D is ambiguous. The ends were cut back, 3 bases at V and 9 bases at J, with 15 bases in the middle. Germline V gene lookup returns CDR1 SNHLY and CDR2 FYNNEI. The CDR3 runs 14 residues. In nucleotides, the CDR3 is TGTGCCAGCAGTGATGAGGGCCCGATAATGCCCCAGCATTTT. Its protein product is CASSDEGPIMPQHF.

The rearrangement uses TRBV27 and TRBJ2-3, with 9 bases aligning to TRBD1. This CDR3 spans 15 amino acids. Germline V lookup: CDR1 MNHEY, CDR2 SMNVEV (reference sequence). V shed 5 bases and J 3 bases; nucleotides not matched to a gene: 6. CDR3 sequence reads: CASSTGTGWTDTQYF. The CDR3, as DNA: TGTGCCAGCAGTACCGGGACAGGGTGGACAGATACGCAGTATTTT.

CDR3 in amino acids: CASSRGQNLNQPQHF. The CDR3, as DNA: TGTGCCAGCTCACGGGGACAGAACCTAAATCAGCCCCAGCATTTT. The gene calls are TRBV18 and TRBJ1-5; 7 bases agree with TRBD1. V dropped 4 bases and J dropped 4; count of bases not matched to a gene: 7. The CDR3 totals 15 residues. CDR1 is KGHSH, CDR2 LQKENI, per germline.

V gene TRBV27 combines with J gene TRBJ1-2; 10 bases fit TRBD1. Unmatched junction bases numbered 7, after V lost 5 bases and J lost 7 bases. This CDR3 has 14 amino acids. Germline V gene sequence: CDR1 MNHEY, CDR2 SMNVEV (reference sequence). The CDR3 DNA reads TGTGCCAGCAGTCCCCGACAGGGGGCGCTTGGCTACACCTTC. Translation gives CASSPRQGALGYTF.

The genes are TRBV5-1 and TRBJ2-1; 9 bases match TRBD1. Losses at the gene ends were 2 bases for V and 0 bases for J; bases not matched to a gene: 0. Germline lookup yields CDR1 SGHRS and CDR2 YFSETQ. The CDR3 spans 15 residues. The CDR3 nucleotides are TGCGCCAGCAGCTTACAGGGGGCCTCCTACAATGAGCAGTTCTTC. This codes for CASSLQGASYNEQFF. Together with reference TRBV5-1 and TRBJ2-1, the CDR3 gives the full variable domain: KAGVTQTPRYLIKTRGQQVTLSCSPISGHRSVSWYQQTPGQGLQFLFEYFSETQRNKGNFPGRFSGRQFSNSRSEMNVSTLELGDSALYLCASSLQGASYNEQFFGPGTRLTVL.

The rearrangement links TRBV29-1 to TRBJ2-1; TRBD2 matches at 8 bases. V lost 5 bases and J lost 9; bases outside the gene matches: 6. The CDR3 has 12 residues. CDR1 is SQVTM, CDR2 ANQGSEA, per germline. The CDR3 nucleotides read TGCAGCGTTAGGTTAGCGGGAACTGAGCAGTTCTTC. Translation gives CSVRLAGTEQFF.

The gene calls are TRBV2 and TRBJ1-2, with 8 bases aligning to TRBD1. The length of the CDR3 is 17 residues. The J segment lost 5 bases and the V segment lost 4 bases, leaving 15 bases of the junction unmatched. Germline loops: CDR1 SNHLY, CDR2 FYNNEI. The CDR3 sequence is CASSGDNYRGIGYGYTF. The CDR3 DNA sequence: TGTGCCAGCAGTGGGGACAACTACAGGGGGATCGGGTATGGCTACACCTTC.